The clone carrying this T cell receptor (beta chain) was seen at least ten times. TCRdb independently ran MiXCR on the RT-PCR reads; one entry per CDR3 protein. The sample has about 680,000 distinct CDR3 sequences; 13% to 15% are singletons. The germline V gene encodes CDR1 SNHLY and CDR2 FYNNEI. Trimming removed 6 bases at V and 4 bases at J, with 17 bases between. The CDR3 has 15 amino acids. The receptor comes from a female donor in good health, serving as a healthy control. The V and J genes are TRBV2 and TRBJ2-3; D is possibly TRBD2 (6 bases). Specimen: memory CD4+ T cells from blood. The CDR3 loop is CASRGGYGSSDTQYF. The CDR3 bases are TGTGCCAGCAGAGGCGGTTACGGGAGTTCAGATACGCAGTATTTT.